What follows is one T cell receptor (beta chain) and its context. This sample was taken from a study of patients and donors after allogeneic stem cell transplantation. The CDR3 is 14 amino acids. Germline V gives CDR1 MNHNS, CDR2 SASEGT. Trimming removed 7 bases at V and 4 bases at J, with 14 bases between. One entry per CDR3 protein results from TCRdb running MiXCR on the RT-PCR reads. The sample lists 900,000 to 1,000,000 distinct CDR3 sequences, about 20% occurring once. This TCR derives from a human donor who was either an allogeneic HSCT recipient or a stem cell or donor lymphocyte infusion donor (not recorded which). It is not recorded whose cells these are; they may come from a transplant donor. The rearrangement uses TRBV6-1 and TRBJ2-1, with D possibly being TRBD1 (6 bases). The sequenced sample was blood, either unsorted or a sorted T cell fraction (not recorded which). The CDR3 DNA is TGTGCCAGCACCGGGACAAGGTCTTACAATGAGCAGTTCTTC. This sequence encodes CASTGTRSYNEQFF.